This TCR beta chain was found in a study of memory CD4+ T cells and cytomegalovirus serostatus. Study-wide findings and caveats: CD4+ memory repertoires contained about two fifths of the roughly 160 reported CMV TCRbeta sequences.

V dropped 3 bases and J dropped 4; count of bases not matched to a gene: 6. CDR1 and CDR2 from the germline V gene are MDHEN and SYDVKM. The CDR3 runs 14 residues. The sort gate was single viable CD3+CD4+CD8-CD45RO+ cells for memory CD4+ T cells. Produced via immunoSEQ multiplex PCR; TCRdb's table is partial and in-frame only. This sample has about 25,000 clones, with 75% found just once. Note on this clone: The antigen is unknown.

The chain uses TRBV28 and TRBJ2-7, with 7 bases that match TRBD2. The TCR originated in an adult in good health and CMV-seronegative. The sequencing input was memory CD4+ T cells from blood. The CDR3 here is CASSFALAAYEQYF. CDR3 bases: TGTGCCAGCAGTTTCGCCCTAGCGGCGTACGAGCAGTACTTC.